This TCR beta chain was profiled in a study of T cell responses to AZD1222 COVID-19 vaccine. The V gene's germline CDR1 is LGHNA and CDR2 YNFKEQ. The CDR3 consists of 16 residues. V trimming: 0 bases; J trimming: 5 bases; junction bases outside the gene matches: 7. Libraries were prepared by immunoSEQ multiplex PCR; TCRdb keeps only in-frame clonotypes and omits some of them. Of over 150,000 clones listed, approximately 90% were seen once; the top ten hold approximately 2.5%. The sequence derives from an adult in good health. The sample consisted of peripheral blood, taken on day 0 of AZD1222 vaccination. The chain has TRBV4-2 and TRBJ1-5, with 7 bases aligning to TRBD1. Here the CDR3 reads CASSQDQGGWDQPQHF. CDR3 nucleotides: TGTGCCAGCAGCCAAGATCAAGGGGGCTGGGATCAGCCCCAGCATTTT.